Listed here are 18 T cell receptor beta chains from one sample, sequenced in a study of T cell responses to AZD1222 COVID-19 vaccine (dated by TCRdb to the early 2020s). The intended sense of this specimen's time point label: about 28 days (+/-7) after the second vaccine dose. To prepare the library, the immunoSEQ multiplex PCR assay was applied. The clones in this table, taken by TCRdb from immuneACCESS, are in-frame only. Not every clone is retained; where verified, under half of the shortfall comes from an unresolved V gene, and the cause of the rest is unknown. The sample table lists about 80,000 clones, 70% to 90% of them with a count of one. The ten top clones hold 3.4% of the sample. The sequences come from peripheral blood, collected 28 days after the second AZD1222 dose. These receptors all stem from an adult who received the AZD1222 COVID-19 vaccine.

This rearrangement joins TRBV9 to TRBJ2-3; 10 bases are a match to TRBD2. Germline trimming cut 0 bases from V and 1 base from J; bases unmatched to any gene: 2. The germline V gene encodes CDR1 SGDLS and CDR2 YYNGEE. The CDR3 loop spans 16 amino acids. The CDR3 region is CASSVVSGGGTDTQYF. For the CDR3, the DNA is TGTGCCAGCAGCGTAGTGAGCGGGGGGGGCACAGATACGCAGTATTTT.

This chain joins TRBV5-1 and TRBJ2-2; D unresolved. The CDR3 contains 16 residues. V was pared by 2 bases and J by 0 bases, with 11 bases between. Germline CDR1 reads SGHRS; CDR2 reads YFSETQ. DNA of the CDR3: TGCGCCAGCAGCTTATTCGGACGAGCGAACACCGGGGAGCTGTTTTTT. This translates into CASSLFGRANTGELFF.

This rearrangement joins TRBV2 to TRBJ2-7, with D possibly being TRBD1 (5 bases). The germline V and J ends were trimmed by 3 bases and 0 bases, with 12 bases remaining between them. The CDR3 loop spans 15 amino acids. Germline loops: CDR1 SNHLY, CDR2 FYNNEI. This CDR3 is CASSDLQASSYEQYF. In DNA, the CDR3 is TGTGCCAGCAGTGATTTACAGGCAAGCTCCTACGAGCAGTACTTC.

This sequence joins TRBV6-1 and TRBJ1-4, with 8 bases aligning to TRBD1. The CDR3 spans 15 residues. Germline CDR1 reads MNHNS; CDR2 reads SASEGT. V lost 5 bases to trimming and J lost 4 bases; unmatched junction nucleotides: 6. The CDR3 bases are TGTGCCAGCAGTCCCCGGACAGGGAATAATGAAAAACTGTTTTTT. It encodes CASSPRTGNNEKLFF.

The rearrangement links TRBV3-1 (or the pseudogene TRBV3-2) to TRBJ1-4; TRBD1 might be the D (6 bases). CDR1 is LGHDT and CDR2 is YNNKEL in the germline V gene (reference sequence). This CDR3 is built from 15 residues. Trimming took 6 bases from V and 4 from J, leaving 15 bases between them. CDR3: CASSRNGQFNEKLFF. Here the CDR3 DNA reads TGTGCCAGCAGTCGAAACGGACAGTTTAATGAAAAACTGTTTTTT.

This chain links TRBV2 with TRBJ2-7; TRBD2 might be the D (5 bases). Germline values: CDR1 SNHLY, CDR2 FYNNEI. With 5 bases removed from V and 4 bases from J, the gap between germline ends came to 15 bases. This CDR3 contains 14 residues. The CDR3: CASSSYGSGYEQYF. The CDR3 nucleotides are TGTGCCAGCAGTTCCTATGGGTCGGGATACGAGCAGTACTTC.

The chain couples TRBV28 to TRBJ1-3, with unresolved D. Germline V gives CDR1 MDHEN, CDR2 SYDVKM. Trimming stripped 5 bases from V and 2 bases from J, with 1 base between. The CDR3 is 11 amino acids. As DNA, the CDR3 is TGTGCCAGCAGTACTGGAAACACCATATATTTT. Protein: CASSTGNTIYF.

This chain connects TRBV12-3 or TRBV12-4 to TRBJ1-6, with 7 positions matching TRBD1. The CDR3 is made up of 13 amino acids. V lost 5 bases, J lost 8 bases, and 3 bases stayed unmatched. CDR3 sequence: CASSPGQDSPLHF. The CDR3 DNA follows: TGTGCCAGCAGTCCCGGACAGGATTCACCCCTCCACTTT.

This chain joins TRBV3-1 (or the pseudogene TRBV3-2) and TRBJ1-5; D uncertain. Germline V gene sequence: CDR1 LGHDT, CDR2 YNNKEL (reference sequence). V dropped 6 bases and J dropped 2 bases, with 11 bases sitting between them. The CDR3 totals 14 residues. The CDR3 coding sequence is TGTGCCAGCAGTCCTAGTGGAGGCAATCAGCCCCAGCATTTT. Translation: CASSPSGGNQPQHF.

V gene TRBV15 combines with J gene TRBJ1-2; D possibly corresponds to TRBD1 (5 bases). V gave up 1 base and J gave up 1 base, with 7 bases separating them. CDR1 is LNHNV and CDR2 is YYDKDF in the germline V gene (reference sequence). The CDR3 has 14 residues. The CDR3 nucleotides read TGTGCCACCAGCAGAGTAGGGGTTAACTATGGCTACACCTTC. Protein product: CATSRVGVNYGYTF.

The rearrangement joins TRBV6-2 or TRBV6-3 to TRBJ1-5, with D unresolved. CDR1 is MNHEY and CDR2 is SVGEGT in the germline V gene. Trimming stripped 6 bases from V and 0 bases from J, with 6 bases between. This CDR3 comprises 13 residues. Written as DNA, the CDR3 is TGTGCCAGCAGCAGAGATAGCAATCAGCCCCAGCATTTT. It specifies CASSRDSNQPQHF.

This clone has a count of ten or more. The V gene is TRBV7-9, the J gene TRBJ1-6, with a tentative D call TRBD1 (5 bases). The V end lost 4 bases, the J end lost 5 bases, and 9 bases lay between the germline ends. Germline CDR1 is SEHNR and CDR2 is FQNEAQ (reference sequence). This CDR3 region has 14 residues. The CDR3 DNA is TGTGCCAGCAGCTGGGACGTGCATAATTCACCCCTCCACTTT. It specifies CASSWDVHNSPLHF. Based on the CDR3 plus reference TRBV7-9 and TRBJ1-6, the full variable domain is DTGVSQNPRHKITKRGQNVTFRCDPISEHNRLYWYRQTLGQGPEFLTYFQNEAQLEKSRLLSDRFSAERPKGSFSTLEIQRTEQGDSAMYLCASSWDVHNSPLHFGNGTRLTVT.

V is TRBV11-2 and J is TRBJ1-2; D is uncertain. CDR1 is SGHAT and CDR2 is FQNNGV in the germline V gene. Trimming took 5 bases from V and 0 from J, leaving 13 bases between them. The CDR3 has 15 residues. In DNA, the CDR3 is TGTGCCAGCAGCACGACCCGGGGAGCTAACTATGGCTACACCTTC. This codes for CASSTTRGANYGYTF.

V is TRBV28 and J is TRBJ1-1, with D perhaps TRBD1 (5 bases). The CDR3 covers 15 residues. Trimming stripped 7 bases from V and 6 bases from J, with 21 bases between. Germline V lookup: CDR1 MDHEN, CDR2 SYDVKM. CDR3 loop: CASKTQGNQRPEAFF. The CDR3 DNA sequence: TGTGCCAGCAAAACTCAGGGAAACCAGCGGCCTGAAGCTTTCTTT. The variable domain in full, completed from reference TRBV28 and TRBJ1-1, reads DVKVTQSSRYLVKRTGEKVFLECVQDMDHENMFWYRQDPGLGLRLIYFSYDVKMKEKGDIPEGYSVSREKKERFSLILESASTNQTSMYLCASKTQGNQRPEAFFGQGTRLTVV.

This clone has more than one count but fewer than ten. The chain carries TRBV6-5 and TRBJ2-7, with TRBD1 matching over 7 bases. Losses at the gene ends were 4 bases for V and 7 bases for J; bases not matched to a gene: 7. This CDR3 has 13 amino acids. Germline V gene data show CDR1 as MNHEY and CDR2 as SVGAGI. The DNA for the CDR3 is TGTGCCAGCAGTTTACAGGGGTCGCAAGAGCAGTACTTC. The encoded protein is CASSLQGSQEQYF.

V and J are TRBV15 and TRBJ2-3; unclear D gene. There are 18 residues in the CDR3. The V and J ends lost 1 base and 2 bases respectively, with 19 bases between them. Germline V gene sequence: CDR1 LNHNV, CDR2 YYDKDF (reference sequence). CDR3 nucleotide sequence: TGTGCCACCAGCAGAGGGGGTAGCCCCGGGTCCCTCACAGATACGCAGTATTTT. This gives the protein CATSRGGSPGSLTDTQYF.

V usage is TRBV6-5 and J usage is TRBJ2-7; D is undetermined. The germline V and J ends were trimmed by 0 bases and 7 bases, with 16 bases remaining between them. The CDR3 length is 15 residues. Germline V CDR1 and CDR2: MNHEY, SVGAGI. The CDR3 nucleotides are TGTGCCAGCAGTTACTCGACGGTTCGACCCCGGGAGCAGTACTTC. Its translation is CASSYSTVRPREQYF.

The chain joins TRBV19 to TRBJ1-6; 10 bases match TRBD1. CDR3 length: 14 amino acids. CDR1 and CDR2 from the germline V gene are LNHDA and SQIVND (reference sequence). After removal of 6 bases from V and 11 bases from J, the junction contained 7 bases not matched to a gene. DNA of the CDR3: TGTGCCAGTAGACCGGGGACAGGGGTGGCACCCCTCCACTTT. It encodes CASRPGTGVAPLHF.